Below are 23 T cell receptor beta chains sequenced from a single sample in a study of T cells in tuberculosis. Here immunoSEQ multiplex PCR was the method, and the copy in TCRdb shows in-frame clones only, minus some. The data contain just under 45,000 clones, roughly 94% of them singletons. Sequenced: PBMCs. These receptors were taken from a donor aged 10-29 years with latent tuberculosis or without tuberculosis infection. Some clones in this sample may be carry-over from other donors' samples.

This clone turned up a few times. The chain carries TRBV4-3 and TRBJ1-2; a weak D match, TRBD1 (6 bases). Looked up from germline, CDR1 is LGHNA and CDR2 is YSLEER. V was trimmed by 0 bases and J by 8 bases, leaving 16 bases between them. The CDR3 covers 15 residues. The CDR3 loop reads CASSQDPQQGSGYTF. For the CDR3, the DNA is TGCGCCAGCAGCCAAGACCCACAACAGGGTTCGGGCTACACCTTC.

The V and J genes are TRBV10-3 and TRBJ2-1; 7 bases line up with TRBD1. The germline CDR1 and CDR2 sequences are ENHRY and SYGVKD. The CDR3 is 13 amino acids. The ends lost 7 bases at V and 8 bases at J; junction bases unmatched: 8. This CDR3 reads CAINRQGRDEQFF. The CDR3 DNA is TGTGCCATCAACCGACAGGGTCGGGATGAGCAGTTCTTC.

The chain links TRBV6-1 to TRBJ2-1; maybe TRBD2 (5 bases). V lost 6 bases, J lost 7 bases, and 16 bases lay in between. The germline CDR1 and CDR2 sequences are MNHNS and SASEGT. The CDR3 covers 14 residues. The CDR3: CASSLDPPGNEQFF. The CDR3, as DNA: TGTGCCAGCAGCCTAGACCCTCCGGGGAATGAGCAGTTCTTC.

J is TRBJ2-1 and V is TRBV5-4, with 10 positions matching TRBD1. This CDR3 has 15 residues. Looked up from germline, CDR1 is SGHNT and CDR2 is YYREEE (reference sequence). With 4 bases clipped from V and 5 bases from J, the junction kept 6 bases outside the gene matches. The CDR3 DNA follows: TGTGCCAGCAGCGTAGGACAGGGGGGGAACAATGAGCAGTTCTTC. Translating it yields CASSVGQGGNNEQFF.

The chain joins TRBV30 to TRBJ1-1, with a possible D match to TRBD1 (5 bases). The CDR3 has 13 amino acids. Trimming stripped 3 bases from V and 3 bases from J, with 11 bases between. Per germline, CDR1 GTSNPN and CDR2 SVGIG (reference sequence). The CDR3 spells CAWRILGDTEAFF. Here the CDR3 DNA reads TGTGCCTGGAGAATATTAGGGGACACTGAAGCTTTCTTT.

The chain combines TRBV28 with TRBJ2-6; the D gene is possibly TRBD2 (6 bases). Per germline, CDR1 MDHEN and CDR2 SYDVKM. The ends were cut back, 4 bases at V and 0 bases at J, with 16 bases in the middle. The CDR3 spans 18 residues. This chain's CDR3 is CASSSLGGGSSGANVLTF. The DNA of the CDR3 is TGTGCCAGCAGTTCCCTAGGTGGGGGGAGCTCTGGGGCCAACGTCCTGACTTTC.

This clone appeared a single time. This chain connects TRBV15 to TRBJ2-5, with 7 bases that match TRBD2. The V gene's germline CDR1 is LNHNV and CDR2 YYDKDF (reference sequence). The CDR3 spans 15 residues. Trimming cost V 5 bases and J 5 bases; bases outside gene matches: 11. CDR3 protein: CATSGPWEGRETQYF. CDR3 nucleotide sequence: TGTGCCACCAGCGGTCCGTGGGAGGGACGGGAGACCCAGTACTTC.

V gene TRBV28 combines with J gene TRBJ2-1; TRBD2 matches at 9 bases. The CDR3 contains 14 residues. Unmatched junction bases numbered 8, after V lost 4 bases and J lost 10 bases. Germline-derived CDR1 and CDR2 are MDHEN and SYDVKM. In DNA, the CDR3 is TGTGCCAGCAGTTCTTCTAGCGGGATTCGGGAGCAGTTCTTC. This translates into CASSSSSGIREQFF.

The rearrangement uses TRBV9 and TRBJ2-2; D is possibly TRBD2 (5 bases). The CDR3 consists of 14 residues. Germline CDR1 reads SGDLS; CDR2 reads YYNGEE. V gave up 2 bases and J gave up 1 base, with 6 bases separating them. CDR3: CASSVEGNTGELFF. The CDR3 DNA follows: TGTGCCAGCAGCGTTGAGGGGAACACCGGGGAGCTGTTTTTT.

The rearrangement joins TRBV2 to TRBJ2-1; the match to TRBD2 covers 13 bases. The V gene's germline CDR1 is SNHLY and CDR2 FYNNEI. The V gene end was trimmed by 5 bases and the J gene end by 1 base; junction bases not matched to a gene: 2. CDR3 length equals 16 residues. The CDR3 nucleotides are TGTGCCAGCAGTAGGACTAGCGGGAGTTCCTACAATGAGCAGTTCTTC. As protein: CASSRTSGSSYNEQFF.

The chain employs TRBV30 and TRBJ2-7; the D is unclear. The CDR3 runs to 13 residues. The germline V gene has CDR1 GTSNPN and CDR2 SVGIG (reference sequence). Trimming left V 1 base short and J 9 bases short, with 16 bases between. Here the CDR3 reads CAWSDSFGERQYF. CDR3 DNA sequence: TGTGCCTGGAGTGACAGTTTCGGTGAACGGCAGTACTTC.

This chain connects TRBV29-1 to TRBJ2-7; TRBD1 might be the D (8 bases). Germline V gene sequence: CDR1 SQVTM, CDR2 ANQGSEA. The germline V and J ends were trimmed by 4 bases and 4 bases, with 14 bases remaining between them. The CDR3 contains 13 residues. The CDR3 protein is CSVGDRGGYEQYF. CDR3 DNA sequence: TGCAGCGTTGGAGACAGGGGAGGGTACGAGCAGTACTTC.

DNA of the CDR3: TGTGCCAGCAGTTTATCCCCCGGGCAGGGTAGGTACGAGCAGTACTTC. Its translation: CASSLSPGQGRYEQYF. The chain recombines TRBV28 with TRBJ2-7, with a possible D match to TRBD1 (5 bases). In germline, CDR1 is MDHEN, CDR2 SYDVKM. The CDR3 runs to 16 residues. V was trimmed by 1 base and J by 4 bases, leaving 17 bases between them. Drawing the rest from reference TRBV28 and TRBJ2-7, the complete variable domain is DVKVTQSSRYLVKRTGEKVFLECVQDMDHENMFWYRQDPGLGLRLIYFSYDVKMKEKGDIPEGYSVSREKKERFSLILESASTNQTSMYLCASSLSPGQGRYEQYFGPGTRLTVT.

This clone has just one count. The CDR3 bases are TGTGCCAGCTCACCCGGACTAGGACAAGAGACCCAGTACTTC. Translated, it gives CASSPGLGQETQYF. The rearrangement uses TRBV18 and TRBJ2-5; 7 nucleotides agree with TRBD2. Trimming removed 3 bases from V and 2 bases from J; junction bases left unmatched: 3. This CDR3 has 14 amino acids. The germline V gene encodes CDR1 KGHSH and CDR2 LQKENI.

V and J are TRBV7-2 and TRBJ2-5; 8 bases match TRBD1. The CDR3 length is 15 residues. Per the germline V gene, CDR1 is SGHTA and CDR2 is FQGNSA. The trim removed 5 bases at V and 5 bases at J, leaving 10 bases unmatched. The CDR3, as DNA: TGTGCCAGCAGCCCAGGGGGCAGGCAAGGGGAGACCCAGTACTTC. Translation: CASSPGGRQGETQYF.

V usage is TRBV7-6 and J usage is TRBJ1-1; 8 positions match TRBD1. Germline CDR1 SGHVS, CDR2 FNYEAQ. This CDR3 has 16 residues. The junction had 8 bases not matched to a gene; V was cut back by 1 base and J by 4 bases. Here the CDR3 reads CASSLGAGGGGTEAFF. CDR3 nucleotides: TGTGCCAGCAGCTTAGGGGCAGGGGGCGGGGGCACTGAAGCTTTCTTT.

The CDR3: CASSHLAGTEQFF. As DNA, the CDR3 is TGTGCCAGCAGTCATCTAGCGGGAACTGAGCAGTTCTTC. The chain has TRBV25-1 and TRBJ2-1, with 9 bases matching TRBD2. The germline CDR1 and CDR2 sequences are MGHDK and SYGVNS. J gave up 9 bases and V 5 bases, and 5 bases lay outside the gene matches. The CDR3 length is 13 residues.

The CDR3 protein is CASSLLAGGKETQYF. The DNA for the CDR3 is TGTGCCAGCAGCTTACTCGCGGGAGGGAAAGAGACCCAGTACTTC. The rearrangement joins TRBV7-3 to TRBJ2-5; TRBD2 matches at 9 bases. This CDR3 region has 15 residues. Germline assignment: CDR1 SGHTA and CDR2 FQGTGA. Losses at the gene ends were 2 bases for V and 3 bases for J; bases not matched to a gene: 4. Variable domain in full (rest from reference TRBV7-3 and TRBJ2-5): GAGVSQTPSNKVTEKGKYVELRCDPISGHTALYWYRQSLGQGPEFLIYFQGTGAADDSGLPNDRFFAVRPEGSVSTLKIQRTERGDSAVYLCASSLLAGGKETQYFGPGTRLLVL.

The chain joins TRBV28 to TRBJ2-1, with TRBD1 matching 7 bases. Germline-derived CDR1 and CDR2 are MDHEN and SYDVKM. The CDR3 length is 16 residues. Trimming removed 3 bases from V and 5 bases from J; junction bases left unmatched: 10. The CDR3 nucleotides are TGTGCCAGCAGTTTGCTCGACAGGGCGAAGGACAATGAGCAGTTCTTC. Translated: CASSLLDRAKDNEQFF.

The table lists this clone with a count of one. The rearrangement links TRBV14 to TRBJ2-1; 13 bases map to TRBD2. The CDR3 is 17 amino acids. Germline assignment: CDR1 SGHDN and CDR2 FVKESK. V was clipped by 3 bases and J by 12 bases; unmatched bases: 14. CDR3 nucleotide sequence: TGTGCCAGCAGCCAGTCCGGGACTAGCGGGATTACAACTGGGCAGTTCTTC. It codes for CASSQSGTSGITTGQFF.

As DNA, the CDR3 is TGTGCCACCAGCAGAACCGCTGACTCGCTCTACGAGCAGTACTTC. Its protein product is CATSRTADSLYEQYF. The genes are TRBV15 and TRBJ2-7; D is ambiguous. The CDR3 sequence is 15 residues long. From germline, CDR1 is LNHNV and CDR2 YYDKDF (reference sequence). V lost 2 bases, J lost 3 bases, and 14 bases lay in between.

The CDR3 reads CSVGGMRGAGGTGEQFF. CDR3 coding DNA: TGCAGCGTTGGGGGGATGAGGGGAGCGGGAGGAACGGGTGAGCAGTTCTTC. The chain carries TRBV29-1 and TRBJ2-1; 9 nucleotides match TRBD2. Germline V lookup: CDR1 SQVTM, CDR2 ANQGSEA. CDR3 length: 17 residues. The J segment lost 9 bases and the V segment lost 4 bases, leaving 19 bases of the junction unmatched.

The gene calls are TRBV9 and TRBJ2-3; 9 bases fit TRBD2. J was trimmed by 3 bases and V by 4 bases; bases with no gene match: 6. Per germline, CDR1 SGDLS and CDR2 YYNGEE. The CDR3 extends over 15 amino acids. The CDR3 sequence: CASSLEGLATDTQYF. DNA of the CDR3: TGTGCCAGCAGCTTAGAGGGACTAGCAACAGATACGCAGTATTTT.